Detailed here is one T cell receptor beta chain. What it binds is not known. At one end, the junction sequence differs from germline, possibly due to a read error. The data derive from a study of molecular identifiers for immune sequencing clone quantification. General study points: Whereas clones above 20 RNA copies held under 1% of naive-cell molecules, they held over 98% of effector molecules.

TCRdb passed the PCR reads through MiXCR, listing each CDR3 protein once. The sample shows some 580,000 distinct CDR3 sequences, 25% of them seen only once. Per the germline V gene, CDR1 is PRHDT and CDR2 is FYEKMQ (reference sequence). This CDR3 is built from 16 residues. Specimen: naive CD8+ T cells from blood, with Jurkat cell RNA spiked in. Sample subset: FACS-sorted CD8+CD4-CCR7+CD45RA+ naive T cells. This rearrangement joins TRBV13 to TRBJ2-6; weak D call: TRBD2 (5 bases). This TCR came from a human donor in good health. Some libraries in this study had Jurkat cell RNA spiked in. The CDR3 DNA is TGTGCCAGCAGCTCCAAACAGACTACTAAAGCCAACGTCCTGCCTTTC. As protein: CASSSKQTTKANVLPF.